This passage covers 12 T cell receptor beta chains from one sample sequenced in a study of cytomegalovirus exposure and HLA in healthy donors. Use of 60 Vbeta and 13 Jbeta primers characterized the PCR. TCRdb's copy holds only in-frame clones and misses some; the assay was immunoSEQ multiplex PCR. The sample has roughly 120,000 clones, around 77% seen once; the top ten hold about 5%. The specimen was PBMCs. These receptors all stem from a man in his fifties or sixties in good health and CMV-seropositive.

V and J are TRBV5-1 and TRBJ2-6; D is undetermined. V lost 3 bases and J lost 0, with 10 bases in between. From germline, CDR1 is SGHRS and CDR2 YFSETQ. The CDR3 has 16 amino acids. The DNA of the CDR3 is TGCGCCAGCAGCTCCGCCTCTAGCTCTGGGGCCAACGTCCTGACTTTC. Encoded protein: CASSSASSSGANVLTF. The whole variable domain, remainder taken from reference TRBV5-1 and TRBJ2-6, is KAGVTQTPRYLIKTRGQQVTLSCSPISGHRSVSWYQQTPGQGLQFLFEYFSETQRNKGNFPGRFSGRQFSNSRSEMNVSTLELGDSALYLCASSSASSSGANVLTFGAGSRLTVL.

The chain recombines TRBV7-9 with TRBJ1-1; D is perhaps TRBD1 (5 bases). V was clipped by 4 bases and J by 1 base, with 13 bases between them. CDR1 and CDR2 (germline): SEHNR, FQNEAQ (reference sequence). The CDR3 sequence is 15 residues long. CDR3 amino acids: CASSSPGGRNTEAFF. The CDR3 DNA sequence: TGTGCCAGCAGCTCCCCTGGGGGGAGGAACACTGAAGCTTTCTTT.

This sequence joins TRBV28 and TRBJ2-1; TRBD1 is a possible D gene (6 bases). Trimming cost V 2 bases and J 3 bases, with 11 bases left between them. This CDR3 has 15 residues. Germline values: CDR1 MDHEN, CDR2 SYDVKM. CDR3 region: CASSLPQGNYNEQFF. The CDR3 nucleotides read TGTGCCAGCAGTTTACCGCAGGGGAACTACAATGAGCAGTTCTTC.

The chain combines TRBV9 with TRBJ1-2; D remains ambiguous. Germline V gives CDR1 SGDLS, CDR2 YYNGEE. CDR3 size: 11 residues. Trimming pared 2 bases from V and 9 bases from J, leaving 8 bases between. The CDR3 coding sequence is TGTGCCAGCAGCGTCCGGGAAAGCTACACCTTC. Translation: CASSVRESYTF.

This clone was seen just once. The chain joins TRBV19 to TRBJ1-1; 10 bases are shared with TRBD1. Germline lookup yields CDR1 LNHDA and CDR2 SQIVND (reference sequence). The V gene end was trimmed by 10 bases and the J gene end by 0 bases; junction bases not matched to a gene: 8. The CDR3 has 15 amino acids. CDR3: CATKPGQGLNTEAFF. In nucleotides, the CDR3 is TGTGCCACTAAACCGGGACAGGGGTTGAACACTGAAGCTTTCTTT.

The V and J genes are TRBV5-1 and TRBJ2-3; 8 positions match TRBD2. Germline V lookup: CDR1 SGHRS, CDR2 YFSETQ. Trimming at V came to 0 bases and at J to 0 bases, leaving 12 bases not matched to a gene. CDR3 length: 19 residues. CDR3 in amino acids: CASSLEPSGPTSSTDTQYF. The CDR3 DNA reads as TGCGCCAGCAGCTTGGAACCTAGCGGGCCCACCTCTAGCACAGATACGCAGTATTTT.

The rearrangement links TRBV19 to TRBJ1-2, with unresolved D. The CDR3 length is 14 residues. Trimming took off 11 bases at V and 3 bases at J, with 19 bases between the two ends. Germline assignment: CDR1 LNHDA and CDR2 SQIVND (reference sequence). The CDR3 spells CAHIRTEEDYGYTF. In DNA, the CDR3 is TGTGCCCATATAAGGACGGAGGAGGACTATGGCTACACCTTC.

This rearrangement joins TRBV5-4 to TRBJ2-5; D possibly corresponds to TRBD2 (5 bases). Germline assignment: CDR1 SGHNT and CDR2 YYREEE (reference sequence). CDR3 length equals 15 residues. The ends were cut back, 0 bases at V and 5 bases at J, with 14 bases in the middle. CDR3 nucleotide sequence: TGTGCCAGCAGCTTGGGGGGAGCGCCCGACGAGACCCAGTACTTC. It codes for CASSLGGAPDETQYF.

The V gene is TRBV13, the J gene TRBJ1-1; weak D call: TRBD1 (5 bases). Germline values: CDR1 PRHDT, CDR2 FYEKMQ (reference sequence). Trimming stripped 5 bases from V and 4 bases from J, with 11 bases between. The CDR3 loop spans 13 amino acids. The DNA of the CDR3 is TGTGCCAGCAGCCGGACATCGGGCACTGAAGCTTTCTTT. Translated, it gives CASSRTSGTEAFF.

The chain employs TRBV6-5 and TRBJ1-1; tentative D call: TRBD1 (6 bases). The CDR3 consists of 14 residues. The V and J ends lost 6 bases and 4 bases respectively, with 15 bases between them. CDR1 and CDR2 from the germline V gene are MNHEY and SVGAGI. DNA for the CDR3: TGTGCCAGCAGACGAACAGGGTTGGGCACTGAAGCTTTCTTT. It codes for CASRRTGLGTEAFF.

A few counts support this clone. The CDR3: CASSEGTGSPPQHF. The CDR3 DNA reads as TGTGCCAGCAGTGAAGGTACAGGGAGTCCGCCCCAGCATTTT. This chain links TRBV6-1 with TRBJ1-5; tentative D call: TRBD1 (6 bases). Germline lookup yields CDR1 MNHNS and CDR2 SASEGT. The CDR3 extends over 14 amino acids. V shed 1 base and J shed 9 bases, with 13 bases lying between them.

The V call is TRBV18, the J call TRBJ2-1; 7 bases match TRBD2. Germline loops: CDR1 KGHSH, CDR2 LQKENI. Unmatched junction bases numbered 1, after V lost 0 bases and J lost 5 bases. The CDR3 has 14 amino acids. The CDR3 protein is CASSPPAGNNEQFF. The CDR3 DNA sequence: TGTGCCAGCTCACCACCAGCGGGGAACAATGAGCAGTTCTTC.